One and the same sample provided the 24 T cell receptor beta chains below, sequenced in a study of T-cell reconstitution after alpha-beta-depleted transplantation in children. As it was prepared, the TCRbeta library received unique molecular identifiers. TCRdb processed the PCR reads anew with MiXCR; each CDR3 protein has one entry. The sample carries 450,000 to 600,000 distinct CDR3 sequences, around 13% recorded once. The specimen comprised PBMCs, mostly from graft donor cells, sampled 360 days after TCRalphabeta/CD19-depleted stem cell transplant. These receptors came from a male patient between 10 and 17 years old who had a stem cell transplant for acute myeloid leukemia, so the T cells may come from the graft donor.

This clonotype was counted a single time. V is TRBV25-1 and J is TRBJ2-3; TRBD1 aligns across 7 bases. The CDR3 spans 15 residues. Per germline, CDR1 MGHDK and CDR2 SYGVNS. The J segment lost 4 bases and the V segment lost 5 bases, leaving 9 bases of the junction unmatched. The CDR3 DNA sequence: TGTGCCAGCAGTAGGGACAGTGGGCGCCCAGATACGCAGTATTTT. It codes for CASSRDSGRPDTQYF.

This sequence joins TRBV4-2 and TRBJ2-5; 13 positions match TRBD2. The CDR3 runs 17 residues. The J segment lost 2 bases and the V segment lost 1 base, leaving 4 bases of the junction unmatched. Germline V gives CDR1 LGHNA, CDR2 YNFKEQ. The CDR3 DNA is TGTGCCAGCAGCCAAGGACTAGCGGGAGGCAAGCAAGAGACCCAGTACTTC. Its translation: CASSQGLAGGKQETQYF.

The CDR3 DNA reads as TGTGCCAGCAGTTTATTTTGGACACCCCTAGCCAAAAACATTCAGTACTTC. Its protein is CASSLFWTPLAKNIQYF. This chain links TRBV12-3 or TRBV12-4 with TRBJ2-4; the D gene is possibly TRBD1 (5 bases). The length of the CDR3 is 17 residues. The V gene lost 2 bases and the J gene lost 0 bases, with 14 bases spanning the gap.

The chain has TRBV28 and TRBJ1-1; a weak D match, TRBD1 (6 bases). This CDR3 is 16 amino acids long. V dropped 2 bases and J dropped 5 bases, with 18 bases sitting between them. CDR1 and CDR2 from the germline V gene are MDHEN and SYDVKM. The DNA for the CDR3 is TGTGCCAGCAGTTTACTAGGGGGGGTCGGTCAAACTGAAGCTTTCTTT. Encoded protein: CASSLLGGVGQTEAFF.

J is TRBJ2-7 and V is TRBV5-1; 9 nucleotides agree with TRBD2. The germline V gene encodes CDR1 SGHRS and CDR2 YFSETQ. The CDR3 length is 18 residues. J lost 0 bases, V lost 2 bases, and 12 bases had no gene match. The CDR3 region has the DNA TGCGCCAGCAGCTTCAGGACTAGCGAACCCCCGAGCTCCTACGAGCAGTACTTC. Amino acids: CASSFRTSEPPSSYEQYF.

Only one count was recorded for this clonotype. This clone may be a read error of a much larger clone one base away. This chain joins TRBV28 and TRBJ2-7; D assignment may be TRBD1 or TRBD2 (7 bases each). The germline V gene encodes CDR1 MDHEN and CDR2 SYDVKM. This CDR3 spans 11 amino acids. The CDR3 nucleotides are TGTGCAGCGGGACAGACCTACGAGCAGTACTTC. Amino acids: CAAGQTYEQYF.

This clonotype was observed a few times. The chain joins TRBV27 to TRBJ2-7, with 9 bases lining up with TRBD2. V shed 5 bases and J 1 base; nucleotides not matched to a gene: 9. The CDR3 runs 16 residues. Germline V gives CDR1 MNHEY, CDR2 SMNVEV (reference sequence). Written as DNA, the CDR3 is TGTGCCAGCAGTCCCGGGACTAGCTTCGGGTCCTACGAGCAGTACTTC. It yields the protein CASSPGTSFGSYEQYF.

The J gene is TRBJ1-5, the V gene TRBV20-1; perhaps TRBD1 as D (5 bases). Germline loops: CDR1 DFQATT, CDR2 SNEGSKA (reference sequence). CDR3 length: 14 residues. V shed 1 base and J shed 13 bases, with 20 bases lying between them. CDR3 sequence (DNA): TGCAGTGCTAGAGTCCTGCCGGGGGGAACTTCACAGCATTTT. Translated, it gives CSARVLPGGTSQHF.

This clonotype was recorded many times. The chain is built from TRBV20-1 and TRBJ1-3; D unclear. The V end was cut by 6 bases, the J end by 4 bases, with 10 bases between. The CDR3 spans 12 residues. Per germline, CDR1 DFQATT and CDR2 SNEGSKA (reference sequence). The CDR3 DNA reads TGCAGTGCCAGACGGCAGGGAAACACCATATATTTT. Encoded protein: CSARRQGNTIYF.

This clonotype was recorded at least ten times. The chain uses TRBV5-1 and TRBJ2-1; TRBD2 agrees at 11 bases. The CDR3 is 16 residues long. The trim removed 0 bases at V and 6 bases at J, leaving 5 bases unmatched. Per germline, CDR1 SGHRS and CDR2 YFSETQ. The CDR3 nucleotides are TGCGCCAGCAGCTTGGTCCTGGGGACTAGCGGCAATGAGCAGTTCTTC. It codes for CASSLVLGTSGNEQFF.

The rearrangement links TRBV4-2 to TRBJ2-5, with D tentatively TRBD2 (6 bases). The germline gives CDR1 LGHNA, CDR2 YNFKEQ. The CDR3 runs 14 residues. Trimming pared 0 bases from V and 3 bases from J, leaving 8 bases between. CDR3 coding DNA: TGTGCCAGCAGCCAAGAACTAGCCAAAGAGACCCAGTACTTC. Protein sequence: CASSQELAKETQYF.

This clonotype was observed a few times. The gene calls are TRBV28 and TRBJ2-7; D unclear. Germline CDR1 is MDHEN and CDR2 is SYDVKM. The ends were cut back, 3 bases at V and 6 bases at J, with 6 bases in the middle. The CDR3 contains 11 residues. CDR3: CASSFPSEQYF. The CDR3 nucleotides are TGTGCCAGCAGTTTCCCGTCCGAGCAGTACTTC.

This clonotype was counted only a few times. The genes are TRBV20-1 and TRBJ2-3; 9 positions match TRBD2. The CDR3 runs 16 residues. Germline values: CDR1 DFQATT, CDR2 SNEGSKA (reference sequence). V was pared by 3 bases and J by 4 bases, with 11 bases of the junction left unmatched. The CDR3, as DNA: TGCAGTGCTAGTCCCGGGACTAGCAAAGGGGCAGATACGCAGTATTTT. It codes for CSASPGTSKGADTQYF.

This rearrangement joins TRBV3-1 to TRBJ2-1; TRBD2 matches at 8 bases. The CDR3 is 18 amino acids. V was clipped by 0 bases and J by 0 bases; unmatched bases: 7. The V gene's germline CDR1 is LGHDT and CDR2 YNNKEL (reference sequence). CDR3 coding DNA: TGTGCCAGCAGCCAAGATCCCGTAGCGGGGAGCTCCTACAATGAGCAGTTCTTC. This codes for CASSQDPVAGSSYNEQFF.

The V call is TRBV7-9, the J call TRBJ1-1; tentatively, D is TRBD1 (5 bases). The CDR3 runs 16 residues. The germline V gene has CDR1 SEHNR and CDR2 FQNEAQ (reference sequence). V was cut by 2 bases and J by 8 bases, with 21 bases left in between. The CDR3 region is CASSLNFGTDNSEAFF. Written as DNA, the CDR3 is TGTGCCAGCAGCTTAAATTTCGGGACCGACAACTCGGAAGCTTTCTTT. The complete variable domain, with remaining parts taken from reference TRBV7-9 and TRBJ1-1, reads DTGVSQNPRHKITKRGQNVTFRCDPISEHNRLYWYRQTLGQGPEFLTYFQNEAQLEKSRLLSDRFSAERPKGSFSTLEIQRTEQGDSAMYLCASSLNFGTDNSEAFFGQGTRLTVV.

Ten or more counts support this clonotype. This chain uses TRBV10-3 with TRBJ2-7, with 11 bases that match TRBD2. Germline-derived CDR1 and CDR2 are ENHRY and SYGVKD. CDR3 length: 16 residues. V shed 5 bases and J 4 bases; nucleotides not matched to a gene: 10. CDR3 in amino acids: CAISRLAGGPGYEQYF. CDR3 sequence (DNA): TGTGCCATCAGTCGTTTAGCGGGAGGGCCGGGATACGAGCAGTACTTC.

This clonotype occurred a few times. This sequence joins TRBV6-2 or TRBV6-3 and TRBJ2-1; D is unclear. The CDR3 totals 11 residues. V was pared by 5 bases and J by 8 bases, with 7 bases between. The germline V gene has CDR1 MNHEY and CDR2 SVGEGT. The CDR3 loop reads CASSHTDEQFF. The CDR3 bases are TGTGCCAGCAGTCATACAGATGAGCAGTTCTTC.

There are a few counts of this clonotype. This chain joins TRBV20-1 and TRBJ2-3, with D perhaps TRBD2 (6 bases). CDR3 length equals 17 residues. Germline V gene lookup returns CDR1 DFQATT and CDR2 SNEGSKA (reference sequence). Trimming cost V 1 base and J 0 bases, with 17 bases left between them. The CDR3 sequence is CSARVWTPSESTDTQYF. As DNA, the CDR3 is TGCAGTGCTAGAGTATGGACCCCTAGCGAGAGCACAGATACGCAGTATTTT.

CDR3: CASSGIDKPNVLTF. The CDR3 nucleotides are TGTGCCAGCAGTGGTATAGACAAACCCAACGTCCTGACTTTC. V gene TRBV6-2 or TRBV6-3 combines with J gene TRBJ2-6; D not resolved. V was cut by 5 bases and J by 8 bases, with 13 bases left in between. The CDR3 runs to 14 residues. Germline loops: CDR1 MNHEY, CDR2 SVGEGT.

In this sample, this clonotype turned up many times. V and J are TRBV28 and TRBJ2-2; D is possibly TRBD2 (5 bases). V was shortened by 3 bases and J by 6 bases, with 17 bases between the two germline ends. The CDR3 extends over 16 amino acids. Per the germline V gene, CDR1 is MDHEN and CDR2 is SYDVKM. CDR3 DNA sequence: TGTGCCAGCAGTTTGCTAGAGGCTAGCTGGTCCGGGGAGCTGTTTTTT. Translation: CASSLLEASWSGELFF.

This clonotype was detected many times. V usage is TRBV20-1 and J usage is TRBJ2-3; no reliable D call. The germline V gene encodes CDR1 DFQATT and CDR2 SNEGSKA (reference sequence). V was trimmed by 5 bases and J by 0 bases, leaving 9 bases between them. The CDR3 has 13 residues. The CDR3 loop reads CSAGRASTDTQYF. The DNA for the CDR3 is TGCAGTGCTGGCAGAGCTAGCACAGATACGCAGTATTTT.

This clonotype was seen only a few times. The chain has TRBV27 and TRBJ2-7; D gene unclear. Germline V lookup: CDR1 MNHEY, CDR2 SMNVEV (reference sequence). The CDR3 consists of 16 residues. The germline V and J ends were trimmed by 1 base and 1 base, with 14 bases remaining between them. CDR3 sequence reads: CASSLFVPGLSYEQYF. For the CDR3, the DNA is TGTGCCAGCAGTTTATTTGTCCCGGGCCTATCCTACGAGCAGTACTTC.

The chain couples TRBV27 to TRBJ2-6, with TRBD2 matching over 10 bases. Germline-derived CDR1 and CDR2 are MNHEY and SMNVEV (reference sequence). The CDR3 sequence is 16 residues long. J gave up 2 bases and V 6 bases, and 4 bases lay outside the gene matches. The CDR3 protein is CASRGLATPGANVLTF. The DNA of the CDR3 is TGTGCCAGCAGGGGACTAGCGACTCCTGGGGCCAACGTCCTGACTTTC.

The chain has TRBV27 and TRBJ2-2; D gene uncertain. In germline, CDR1 is MNHEY, CDR2 SMNVEV (reference sequence). CDR3 size: 16 residues. The ends were cut back, 6 bases at V and 2 bases at J, with 16 bases in the middle. This CDR3 reads CASSTDSLQNTGELFF. As DNA, the CDR3 is TGTGCCAGCAGCACAGACTCCCTTCAAAACACCGGGGAGCTGTTTTTT.